This TCR beta chain was profiled in a study of Graves' ophthalmopathy and Graves' hyperthyroidism (dated by TCRdb to 2016 to 2019). Turning to the overall study: Stable hyperthyroidism was defined as no progression to ophthalmopathy within 18 months of follow-up. The independent validation cohort included 18 to 20 hyperthyroidism patients plus 17 patients who later progressed from hyperthyroidism to ophthalmopathy. Following sampling, methimazole starting at 30 mg daily was administered to hyperthyroidism patients, and high-dose intravenous methylprednisolone was administered to ophthalmopathy patients. In total, some 140 blood samples were TCR-sequenced: approximately 42 ophthalmopathy, approximately 80 hyperthyroidism and some 17 hyperthyroidism-to-ophthalmopathy patients. The study used signatures of the TCR beta repertoire to tell Graves' ophthalmopathy apart from Graves' hyperthyroidism and to predict which patients would progress to ophthalmopathy. A discovery set of about a hundred patients (under 45 ophthalmopathy, about 59 stable hyperthyroidism) was enrolled to explore V-J signatures distinguishing ophthalmopathy from hyperthyroidism. In about 6 hyperthyroidism patients, the T-cell repertoire of thyroid tissue was compared with the T-cell repertoire of blood. Beyond this particular receptor, the publication reports: The 13-signature model separated ophthalmopathy from stable hyperthyroidism with approximately 85% sensitivity and roughly 84% specificity in cross-validation, and 80%/75% in the test set. Among expanded thyroid clonotypes with frequency above 0.001, most also showed up in blood, which suggests that blood repertoires may reflect the thyroid immune response. Sample size was not predetermined statistically, and investigators were not blinded to group allocation. In validation, the model predicted ophthalmopathy progression with about 70% sensitivity and roughly 78% specificity; more than ten predicted patients were CT-confirmed with GO in a median of about 6.1 months.

CDR1 and CDR2, per the germline V gene, are SQVTM and ANQGSEA. The CDR3 goes from the cysteine to the phenylalanine over 11 residues. CDR3 DNA only is kept here, 33 bases in frame from base 1. Between the V and J ends, shortened by 1 base and 8 bases respectively, the junction contains 5 bases. For repertoire sequencing, TCR beta CDR3 regions were amplified from RNA transcripts. HTBI primers and the Qiagen OneStep RT-PCR kit were used in a first-round RT-PCR, which was followed by a second-round multiplex PCR, size selection and purification. Libraries were sequenced paired-end with 100 bp reads on an Illumina HiSeq2000. The original pipeline was this. SOAPnuke was used to process the reads, removing any read that contained adapters or uncalled bases, had a mean Phred below 15, or lacked an exact match to the constant primer or identifier. High-quality paired reads were merged with COPE v1.2.5. Clonotypes were defined as unique nucleotide sequences and were aligned to IMGT TRB V, D and J references using MiTCR v1.1. The analysis was limited to V-J combinations with a frequency above 0.0001, which together covered more than 99% of repertoires. A TCR clonal expansion and chaos score per V-J combination was defined as the ratio of F50 clonal expansion to chaos observed in the TCRdist matrix. Features were reduced by Welch's t-statistics and random forest to 10 to 15 V-J combinations, which fed a naive Bayes classifier. The similarity between thyroid and blood repertoires was quantified using the Morisita-Horn index. Clones were called with MiXCR by TCRdb after fastp trimmed the public reads at Q25, and only in-frame beta chains were retained. Merged by CDR3 protein, the rows form single entries marked with the most common genes and DNA. It is TCRdb's table, rather than the study itself, that gives the V and J calls and clone size. A total of roughly 1.1 million distinct CDR3 sequences appear in this sample, about two fifths of them only once. 11% of the sample rests with the top ten.

Hyperthyroidism patients were newly diagnosed, were aged 18 to 65 years, and had a disease duration under 2 months. Patients were excluded if they had other autoimmune diseases, uncontrolled infections, pregnancy or lactation. Clinical symptoms, serum thyroxine, TRAb, thyroid ultrasound and orbital computed tomography were used for diagnosis. Total RNA was extracted using Trizol reagent, and RNA quality was checked on an Agilent 2100 Bioanalyzer. In regard to this clonotype: Its antigen remains undetermined. One base away there is no much larger clone; base qualities are not given.

The rearrangement joined TRBV29-1 to TRBJ2-2; too little of a D gene remains to name it. The sample comprised peripheral blood or thyroid tissue (not recorded which). The sequence was obtained from an adult man with Graves' hyperthyroidism. At the DNA level, the sequence is TGCAGCGTTGAAGTTCCTGGGGAGCTGTTTTTT. Its translation is CSVEVPGELFF.